Presented here are 26 T cell receptor beta chains from one specimen sequenced in a study of T cells in Graves' hyperthyroidism and ophthalmopathy. TCR beta CDR3 regions were amplified from RNA. During a first-round RT-PCR of the TCR CDR3, the HTBI primer set was used. Via MiXCR, TCRdb re-called the multiplex PCR reads, giving one row per CDR3 protein. The data contain 37,000 or so distinct CDR3 sequences, roughly 50% of them singletons. The sample taken for sequencing was blood. All receptors come from a man aged 35 to 55 with Graves' ophthalmopathy.

This clonotype qualifies as medium-sized (0.01 to 0.1%). The CDR3 region is CATTLGQGTDTQYF. CDR3 in DNA: TGTGCCACCACCCTCGGACAGGGCACAGATACGCAGTATTTT. The V call is TRBV10-3, the J call TRBJ2-3; TRBD1 aligns across 7 bases. V lost 10 bases and J lost 1; bases outside the gene matches: 8. The CDR3 is made up of 14 amino acids. The germline V gene has CDR1 ENHRY and CDR2 SYGVKD.

On this clonotype: Because the CDR3's place on the DNA is in doubt, the DNA is left out and the CDR3 is given as listed by TCRdb. The chain links TRBV5-1 to TRBJ2-1; TRBD1, the D gene given by the table, was not confirmed from the DNA. The CDR3 length is 20 residues, termini included. Per the germline V gene, CDR1 is SGHRS and CDR2 is YFSETQ. The CDR3 sequence: CASSFYICSAATGAANEQFF.

This sequence joins TRBV14 and TRBJ1-1; D may be TRBD1 (5 bases). The CDR3 has 17 residues. The germline CDR1 and CDR2 sequences are SGHDN and FVKESK. V lost 8 bases to trimming and J lost 1 base, with 23 bases between them. The CDR3 coding sequence is TGTGCCAGCTCGCCACTAAACCTCGGGACGGGGAACACTGAAGCTTTCTTT. Its translation is CASSPLNLGTGNTEAFF.

This clonotype has at least ten counts. The gene calls are TRBV7-9 and TRBJ1-1; D gene unclear. The CDR3 extends over 12 amino acids. Germline CDR1 and CDR2: SEHNR and FQNEAQ (reference sequence). Trimming stripped 1 base from V and 8 bases from J, with 8 bases between. The CDR3 sequence is CASSLGSPEAFF. Written as DNA, the CDR3 is TGTGCCAGCAGCTTAGGGTCCCCAGAAGCTTTCTTT.

This clonotype came up once. V usage is TRBV19 and J usage is TRBJ2-2; D is unclear. The CDR3 has 10 amino acids. Deletions cut 5 bases from V and 7 bases from J, with 2 bases between. Germline lookup yields CDR1 LNHDA and CDR2 SQIVND (reference sequence). The CDR3: CASSFGELFF. In nucleotides, the CDR3 is TGTGCCAGTAGTTTCGGGGAGCTGTTTTTT.

The chain has TRBV6-4 and TRBJ1-1; the D is unclear. The V gene's germline CDR1 is MRHNA and CDR2 SNTAGT. The CDR3 is 15 amino acids. Between the trimmed V and J ends, which lost 4 bases and 4 bases, there was a span of 16 bases. CDR3 region: CASSVEASGSTEAFF. The DNA for the CDR3 is TGTGCCAGCAGTGTAGAGGCTAGCGGGAGCACTGAAGCTTTCTTT.

In this sample, this clonotype turned up a few times. This chain links TRBV27 with TRBJ2-1; D remains unclear. V was shortened by 5 bases and J by 0 bases, with 14 bases between the two germline ends. The germline V gene has CDR1 MNHEY and CDR2 SMNVEV (reference sequence). The CDR3 contains 16 residues. The CDR3 spells CASSDKRRISYNEQFF. In DNA, the CDR3 is TGTGCCAGCAGTGATAAACGACGAATCTCCTACAATGAGCAGTTCTTC.

This clonotype was detected ten times or more. CDR3 in amino acids: CASSLEGNTGELFF. The CDR3 DNA follows: TGTGCCAGCAGCTTGGAGGGGAACACCGGGGAGCTGTTTTTT. V is TRBV5-4 and J is TRBJ2-2; D is ambiguous. Germline assignment: CDR1 SGHNT and CDR2 YYREEE (reference sequence). Trimming took off 0 bases at V and 1 base at J, with 4 bases between the two ends. The CDR3 is made up of 14 amino acids.

As regards this clonotype: The limits of the CDR3 on the DNA are not certain, so only TCRdb's listed CDR3 is given. The rearrangement links TRBV7-9 to TRBJ2-5; the table gives TRBD1 as D, unverified against the DNA. A total of 21 residues make up the CDR3, ends included. CDR1 SEHNR and CDR2 FQNEAQ come from the germline V gene (reference sequence). The CDR3 loop is CASSLVGTDEKLFFGSGTQYF.

This clonotype occurred many times. This chain joins TRBV5-1 and TRBJ2-7, with TRBD1 identical over 10 bases. This CDR3 comprises 14 residues. V lost 5 bases, J lost 3 bases, and 5 bases stayed unmatched. Germline CDR1 SGHRS, CDR2 YFSETQ. CDR3 sequence (DNA): TGCGCCAGCAGATCCGACAGGGGGCGCTACGAGCAGTACTTC. This translates into CASRSDRGRYEQYF.

Sample share makes this clonotype medium-sized. The chain carries TRBV20-1 and TRBJ2-7, with D hard to call. Trimming removed 3 bases from V and 0 bases from J, with 9 bases in between. The CDR3 is made up of 13 amino acids. Germline loops: CDR1 DFQATT, CDR2 SNEGSKA (reference sequence). CDR3 loop: CSASVLTSYEQYF. DNA of the CDR3: TGCAGTGCTAGTGTCCTTACCTCCTACGAGCAGTACTTC.

V is TRBV9 and J is TRBJ2-1; 11 nucleotides align to TRBD2. With 3 bases clipped from V and 8 bases from J, the junction kept 7 bases outside the gene matches. Germline V lookup: CDR1 SGDLS, CDR2 YYNGEE. The CDR3 contains 15 residues. The CDR3 nucleotides are TGTGCCAGCAGCGGCCGACTAGCGGGGAGTTATGAGCAGTTCTTC. Translation gives CASSGRLAGSYEQFF.

In this sample, this clonotype turned up many times. The chain's CDR3 is CASSAGYEQYF. CDR3 in DNA: TGTGCCAGCAGTGCCGGCTACGAGCAGTACTTC. The V call is TRBV6-1, the J call TRBJ2-7, with D hard to call. CDR1 is MNHNS and CDR2 is SASEGT in the germline V gene. There are 11 residues in the CDR3. Trimming left V 4 bases short and J 3 bases short, with 4 bases between.

This clonotype came up many times. The genes are TRBV7-9 and TRBJ2-2, with 11 bases lining up with TRBD2. The V segment lost 1 base and the J segment 1 base; nucleotides outside the gene matches: 8. This CDR3 is built from 19 residues. Looked up from germline, CDR1 is SEHNR and CDR2 is FQNEAQ (reference sequence). CDR3 sequence: CASSLGLLAGAKNTGELFF. CDR3 nucleotide sequence: TGTGCCAGCAGCTTAGGTTTACTAGCGGGAGCCAAGAACACCGGGGAGCTGTTTTTT.

The sample holds many counts of this clonotype. This chain joins TRBV7-8 and TRBJ2-2; the match to TRBD2 covers 9 bases. The CDR3 runs to 16 residues. Germline V CDR1 and CDR2: SGHVS, FQNEAQ. V lost 4 bases to trimming and J lost 5 bases; unmatched junction nucleotides: 8. The CDR3 region has the DNA TGTGCCAGCAGCTCCCGGGCGCGGGAGGGTACCGGGGAGCTGTTTTTT. Translated, it gives CASSSRAREGTGELFF.

The V and J genes are TRBV7-7 and TRBJ2-7, with 7 positions matching TRBD1. The CDR3 length is 13 residues. Germline lookup yields CDR1 SSHAT and CDR2 FNYEAQ (reference sequence). CDR3 sequence: CARDPQGPGEQYF. The CDR3 DNA reads TGTGCTAGAGATCCACAGGGGCCCGGCGAGCAGTACTTC.

This clonotype was observed many times. This chain connects TRBV3-1 to TRBJ2-5, with 12 bases fitting TRBD1. The CDR3 has 15 amino acids. The germline V gene has CDR1 LGHDT and CDR2 YNNKEL (reference sequence). Unmatched junction bases numbered 6, after V lost 6 bases and J lost 4 bases. CDR3 sequence: CASRKGTGGLETQYF. CDR3 nucleotides: TGTGCCAGCAGGAAGGGGACAGGGGGCCTAGAGACCCAGTACTTC.

Turning to this clonotype: Germline is not matched at one junction end, which may reflect a read error. This sequence joins TRBV20-1 and TRBJ2-3; TRBD2 matches at 11 bases. CDR1 is DFQATT and CDR2 is SNEGSKA in the germline V gene (reference sequence). CDR3 length equals 16 residues. The CDR3 loop is CSARVPTSGGTDTPYF. The CDR3 DNA reads TGCAGTGCTAGAGTTCCCACTAGCGGGGGCACAGATACGCCGTATTTT.

The J gene is TRBJ2-5, the V gene TRBV6-6; D might be TRBD1 (5 bases). V lost 7 bases, J lost 9 bases, and 21 bases lay in between. This CDR3 has 14 amino acids. The germline V gene has CDR1 MNHNY and CDR2 SVGAGI (reference sequence). The CDR3 DNA reads TGTGCCAGCACAGGGTACTATAGCAATCAGCCCCAGTACTTC. Encoded protein: CASTGYYSNQPQYF.

The chain has TRBV7-2 and TRBJ2-1, with 11 positions matching TRBD2. Germline V gene sequence: CDR1 SGHTA, CDR2 FQGNSA. After removal of 2 bases from V and 10 bases from J, the junction contained 1 base not matched to a gene. The CDR3 loop spans 13 amino acids. The CDR3 DNA reads as TGTGCCAGCAGCTTAACTAGCGGGGGCGAGCAGTTCTTC. Amino acids: CASSLTSGGEQFF.

A word on this clonotype: It is likely a read error, because the conserved phenylalanine at the end of the CDR3 is missing. The V gene is TRBV7-9, the J gene TRBJ2-5; D is undetermined. Germline assignment: CDR1 SEHNR and CDR2 FQNEAQ (reference sequence). The CDR3 sequence is 14 residues long. CDR3 in amino acids: CAGSLLSIQETQYC. As DNA, the CDR3 is TGTGCCGGCAGCTTATTATCTATTCAAGAGACCCAGTACTGC.

The V call is TRBV2, the J call TRBJ2-7; 14 bases match TRBD2. Trimming at V came to 5 bases and at J to 5 bases, leaving 8 bases not matched to a gene. The CDR3 is 16 amino acids. Per the germline V gene, CDR1 is SNHLY and CDR2 is FYNNEI. CDR3: CASSKGTSGSDDEQYF. For the CDR3, the DNA is TGTGCCAGCAGTAAGGGGACTAGCGGGAGCGACGACGAGCAGTACTTC.

This clonotype showed up many times. CDR3 loop: CASSLKGSGYQPQHF. The DNA for the CDR3 is TGTGCCAGCAGCTTGAAGGGGAGCGGATATCAGCCCCAGCATTTT. V is TRBV5-5 and J is TRBJ1-5; maybe TRBD1 (5 bases). CDR1 SGHKS and CDR2 YYEKEE come from the germline V gene (reference sequence). This CDR3 spans 15 amino acids. The V gene lost 1 base and the J gene lost 5 bases, with 13 bases spanning the gap.

In this sample, this clonotype turned up once. V is TRBV25-1 and J is TRBJ1-2; the D is unclear. CDR1 is MGHDK, CDR2 SYGVNS, per germline. V lost 0 bases to trimming and J lost 2 bases, with 10 bases between them. CDR3 length: 15 residues. CDR3 loop: CASSEYKDGNYGYTF. The CDR3 DNA follows: TGTGCCAGCAGTGAATATAAGGACGGAAACTATGGCTACACCTTC.

This clonotype was detected many times. The chain combines TRBV30 with TRBJ1-1, with D hard to call. The V gene's germline CDR1 is GTSNPN and CDR2 SVGIG (reference sequence). The CDR3 has 16 residues. The V end was cut by 0 bases, the J end by 0 bases, with 14 bases between. CDR3 sequence (DNA): TGTGCCTGGAGTGTACTTACAGCTTCCATGAACACTGAAGCTTTCTTT. Translation: CAWSVLTASMNTEAFF.

This clonotype was observed many times. The V call is TRBV5-6, the J call TRBJ1-6; D may be TRBD1 (6 bases). CDR1 is SGHDT and CDR2 is YYEEEE in the germline V gene. The CDR3 sequence is 13 residues long. The germline V and J ends were trimmed by 0 bases and 12 bases, with 10 bases remaining between them. Written as DNA, the CDR3 is TGTGCCAGCAGCTTGGGGGCAGGGGAACCCCTCCACTTT. This encodes CASSLGAGEPLHF.